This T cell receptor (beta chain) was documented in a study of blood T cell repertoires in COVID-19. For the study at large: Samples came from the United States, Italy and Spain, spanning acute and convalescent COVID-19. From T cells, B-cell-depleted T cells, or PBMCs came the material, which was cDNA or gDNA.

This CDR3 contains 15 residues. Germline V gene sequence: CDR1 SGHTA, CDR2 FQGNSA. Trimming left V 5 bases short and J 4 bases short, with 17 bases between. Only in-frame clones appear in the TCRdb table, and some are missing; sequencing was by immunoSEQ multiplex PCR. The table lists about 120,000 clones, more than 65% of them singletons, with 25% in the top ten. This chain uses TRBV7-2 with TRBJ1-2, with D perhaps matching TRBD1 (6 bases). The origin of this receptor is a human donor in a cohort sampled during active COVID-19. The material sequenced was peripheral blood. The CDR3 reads CASSVVGGPGYGYTF. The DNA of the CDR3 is TGTGCCAGCAGCGTAGTAGGGGGACCGGGCTATGGCTACACCTTC.